This T cell receptor (beta chain) appears in the sequencing data of a study of T cell changes during pregnancy in multiple sclerosis. The assay was immunoSEQ multiplex PCR, and TCRdb's table has in-frame clones only and misses some. Seen here are approximately 49,000 clones, over 75% observed once, and the top ten hold around 1.3%. V dropped 6 bases and J dropped 5; count of bases not matched to a gene: 9. The CDR3 spans 15 residues. The V gene's germline CDR1 is SEHNR and CDR2 FQNEAQ (reference sequence). Sequenced here: CD4+ T cells from peripheral blood mononuclear cells, sampled in the second trimester of pregnancy. The clonotype was recovered from a female donor with multiple sclerosis, enrolled in a pregnancy study. The chain employs TRBV7-9 and TRBJ1-1, with 10 bases that match TRBD1. CDR3 residues: CASRDGGTGDTEAFF. The DNA for the CDR3 is TGTGCCAGCAGGGACGGCGGGACAGGGGATACTGAAGCTTTCTTT.